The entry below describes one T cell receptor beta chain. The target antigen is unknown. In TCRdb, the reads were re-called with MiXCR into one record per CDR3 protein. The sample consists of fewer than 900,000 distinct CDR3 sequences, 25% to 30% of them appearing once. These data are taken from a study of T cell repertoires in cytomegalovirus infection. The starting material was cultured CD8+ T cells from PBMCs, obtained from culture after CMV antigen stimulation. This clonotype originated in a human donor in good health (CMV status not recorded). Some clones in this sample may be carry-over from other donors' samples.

The CDR3 spells CASSLGTRETQYF. For the CDR3, the DNA is TGTGCCAGCAGCTTAGGGACTCGGGAGACCCAGTACTTC. V and J are TRBV7-9 and TRBJ2-5, with a tentative D call TRBD2 (5 bases). Per germline, CDR1 SEHNR and CDR2 FQNEAQ (reference sequence). V was shortened by 1 base and J by 5 bases, with 8 bases between the two germline ends. This CDR3 contains 13 residues.